The rows below give T cell receptor beta chains drawn from one sample of a study of OX40 agonist ivuxolimab in advanced cancers. Data came from immunoSEQ multiplex PCR; TCRdb stores just in-frame clones and leaves some out. In the table there are around 83,000 clones, 84% of which are singletons. This sample comprised CD4+ or CD8+ T cells sorted from blood, obtained in a trial of the OX40 agonist ivuxolimab. The receptors shown here come from an adult with an advanced solid tumor such as melanoma, head and neck, liver or kidney cancer. The CDR3 runs from the conserved cysteine through the conserved F or W. D genes are given only for firm matches. Expanded clones get a size class; other rows say once, few or many, or leave the size out.

J gene,D gene,V gene,clone size,CDR3 DNA,CDR3 protein
TRBJ1-5,-,TRBV6-1,-,TGTGCCAGCATCGGGTCGAGGCAGCCCCAGCATTTT,CASIGSRQPQHF
TRBJ1-2,TRBD1,TRBV18,-,TGTGCCAGCTCACCCGACAGGGACTATGGCTACACCTTC,CASSPDRDYGYTF
TRBJ2-2,TRBD1,TRBV18,-,TGTGCCAGCTCTTCACAGGGGGCGCGGAACACCGGGGAGCTGTTTTTT,CASSSQGARNTGELFF
TRBJ2-3,-,TRBV7-3,-,TGTGCCAGCAGCTTAGGGGATAGCACAGATACGCAGTATTTT,CASSLGDSTDTQYF
TRBJ2-3,TRBD2,TRBV5-5,-,TGTGCCAGCAGCTTGACCCGGACTAGCGCCACAGATACGCAGTATTTT,CASSLTRTSATDTQYF
TRBJ2-1,-,TRBV7-5,-,TGTGCCAGAAGCTTCCCGACCCAGTCGACTGAGCAGTTCTTC,CARSFPTQSTEQFF
TRBJ1-2,-,TRBV7-9,-,TGTGCCAGCAGCTTGGCGGATAATGGCTACACCTTC,CASSLADNGYTF
TRBJ2-5,-,TRBV7-2,-,TGTGCCAGCAGCTTGAGGAGGGAGACCCAGTACTTC,CASSLRRETQYF
TRBJ1-1,TRBD1,TRBV19,-,TGTGCCAGTAGTATCCGACAGGGGTGGGCTTTCTTT,CASSIRQGWAFF
TRBJ2-1,TRBD1,TRBV5-8,-,TGTGCCAGCAGCTCTGGCCTGGGGACAGGGGGGTGGGATGAGCAGTTCTTC,CASSSGLGTGGWDEQFF
TRBJ1-1,-,TRBV7-9,-,TGTGCCAGCAGCTCAGGGTACACTGAAGCTTTCTTT,CASSSGYTEAFF
TRBJ1-5,-,TRBV29-1,once,TGCAGCGTTGCTTCAGGAAATCAGCCCCAGCATTTT,CSVASGNQPQHF
TRBJ1-6,-,TRBV5-5,-,TGTGCCAGCAGCTTTCGGGTGGAAAATTCACCCCTCCACTTT,CASSFRVENSPLHF
TRBJ1-4,-,TRBV7-6,-,TGTGCCAGCAGCTCAAGCGGGGGTGCTAATGAAAAACTGTTTTTT,CASSSSGGANEKLFF
TRBJ1-2,-,TRBV29-1,-,TGCAGCGTTAACCCCTCGGGACCTGGCTACACCTTC,CSVNPSGPGYTF
TRBJ1-2,-,TRBV6-6,-,TGTGCCAGCAAAGGGGCCTACTATGGCTACACCTTC,CASKGAYYGYTF
TRBJ2-7,TRBD2,TRBV7-2,-,TGTGCCAGCAGCTCCGGACTAGCTAACGAGCAGTACTTC,CASSSGLANEQYF
TRBJ1-2,-,TRBV6-5,-,TGTGCCAGCACCTCAGCGGGGAACTATGGCTACACCTTC,CASTSAGNYGYTF
TRBJ1-5,-,TRBV19,-,TGTGCCAGTAGTATAGACAAGAAGGGACTTCAGCCCCAGCATTTT,CASSIDKKGLQPQHF
TRBJ1-2,TRBD1,TRBV7-2,-,TGTGCCAGCAGCCGGGACAGAACTAACTATGGCTACACCTTC,CASSRDRTNYGYTF
TRBJ2-1,-,TRBV5-1,few,TGCGCCAGCAGTTGGGACTCCAACAATGAGCAGTTCTTC,CASSWDSNNEQFF
TRBJ1-1,-,TRBV6-6,-,TGTGCCAGCAGTTACTCGGGTAGGGAGGACACTGAAGCTTTCTTT,CASSYSGREDTEAFF
TRBJ2-1,-,TRBV18,once,TGTGCCAGCGCGCGGGACCCTAGGGTTGAGCAGTTCTTC,CASARDPRVEQFF
TRBJ2-5,-,TRBV7-2,-,TGTGCCAGCAGCCGAAATCGGGGGCCCCAAGAGACCCAGTACTTC,CASSRNRGPQETQYF
TRBJ1-6,-,TRBV7-8,-,TGTGCCAACGTAGGGGAAGATAAGAGCTCCTATAATTCACCCCTCCACTTT,CANVGEDKSSYNSPLHF
TRBJ1-1,-,TRBV9,-,TGTGCCAGCAGCCCCTCCTTCGGGACTGGAATTGAAGCTTTCTTT,CASSPSFGTGIEAFF
TRBJ2-7,TRBD2,TRBV28,few,TGTGCCAGCGCAACTCCGGGGACTAGCGGGAGGTACGAGCAGTACTTC,CASATPGTSGRYEQYF
TRBJ1-2,-,TRBV19,once,TGTGCCAGTAGTATACCACCGGGTTGGATAGGCTACACCTTC,CASSIPPGWIGYTF
TRBJ1-2,TRBD1,TRBV29-1,-,TGCAGCGCTGTGGACAGGGTCTATGGCTACACCTTC,CSAVDRVYGYTF
TRBJ2-2,TRBD2,TRBV5-1,-,TGCGCCAGCAGCTCTGATAGCGGGAGCGTCGGGGAGCTGTTTTTT,CASSSDSGSVGELFF
TRBJ1-1,-,TRBV30,few,TGTGCCTGGAGTGTGGCCTACACTGAAGCTTTCTTT,CAWSVAYTEAFF
TRBJ1-6,-,TRBV5-4,-,TGTGCCAGCAGCTTCGGGGCCCCTTATAATTCACCCCTCCACTTT,CASSFGAPYNSPLHF
TRBJ1-1,TRBD1,TRBV6-5,-,TGTGCCAGCAGTTCACCGGGACAGGGGATAGATGAAGCTTTCTTT,CASSSPGQGIDEAFF
TRBJ2-1,-,TRBV5-6,-,TGTGCCAGCAGCTTGTGGCGGGGCTACAATGAGCAGTTCTTC,CASSLWRGYNEQFF
TRBJ1-1,-,TRBV4-1,-,TGCGCCAGCAGCCTTCGGCAGACGCCGAACACTGAAGCTTTCTTT,CASSLRQTPNTEAFF
TRBJ2-2,-,TRBV19,once,TGTGCCAGTTGCAGGAAGAGCGGGGAGCTGTTTTTT,CASCRKSGELFF
TRBJ2-3,-,TRBV7-9,-,TGTGCCAGCAGGATGGATTGGGCAGATACGCAGTATTTT,CASRMDWADTQYF
TRBJ1-4,-,TRBV6-1,-,TGTGCCAGCAGTGCCATGGGCGGAGTGATTAATGAAAAACTGTTTTTT,CASSAMGGVINEKLFF
TRBJ2-1,-,TRBV7-9,-,TGTGCCAGCAGCTCCCTTCCCTTTGGAAGCAGATTCAATGAGCAGTTCTTC,CASSSLPFGSRFNEQFF
TRBJ2-7,-,TRBV30,-,TGTGCCTGGAGTGTCGGAGGGTCCTCCTACGAGCAGTACTTC,CAWSVGGSSYEQYF
TRBJ2-5,-,TRBV5-6,-,TGTGCCAGCAGCCCAACCCTCTGGGGGACCCAGTACTTC,CASSPTLWGTQYF
TRBJ1-2,-,TRBV7-9,-,TGTGCCAGCAGCGTAGCCGGATGGGGGGAGGAGGACGATGGCTACACCTTC,CASSVAGWGEEDDGYTF
TRBJ1-2,-,TRBV27,-,TGTGCCAGCGGGCAGAACTATGGCTACACCTTC,CASGQNYGYTF
TRBJ2-7,-,TRBV5-1,-,TGCGCCAGCAGCTTAGGGGGGAGCTCCTACGAGCAGTACTTC,CASSLGGSSYEQYF
TRBJ2-1,-,TRBV7-2,-,TGTGCCAGCAACCCCCCGGGAGTCGATGAGCAGTTCTTC,CASNPPGVDEQFF
TRBJ2-2,-,TRBV5-1,-,TGCGCCAGCAGCTTGGCTCAGGGGACCGGGGAGCTGTTTTTT,CASSLAQGTGELFF
TRBJ2-1,-,TRBV9,-,TGTGCCAGCAGCGTAGTTTCAGGGGCGTATGAGCAGTTCTTC,CASSVVSGAYEQFF
TRBJ1-5,-,TRBV7-2,-,TGTGCCAGCAGCTTAGCGCGGGGTATAGGCGCTCAGCCCCAGCATTTT,CASSLARGIGAQPQHF
TRBJ2-2,TRBD1,TRBV5-1,-,TGCGCCAGCAGCTCCGGGACAGGGAACACCGGGGAGCTGTTTTTT,CASSSGTGNTGELFF
TRBJ1-3,-,TRBV30,-,TGTGCCTGGGACGTAGCGGGGACTCTGAGAAACACCATATATTTT,CAWDVAGTLRNTIYF
TRBJ1-2,TRBD1,TRBV30,-,TGTGCCCGTACGGACAGGGAAAACTATGGCTACACCTTC,CARTDRENYGYTF
TRBJ2-7,TRBD1,TRBV18,-,TGTGCCAGCTCACCACCGAGAGGGACAGGGGGCTACGAGCAGTACTTC,CASSPPRGTGGYEQYF
TRBJ2-1,TRBD1,TRBV10-3,-,TGTGCCATCAGTGAACAGGGGGCCTACAATGAGCAGTTCTTC,CAISEQGAYNEQFF
TRBJ1-2,-,TRBV30,-,TGTGCCTGGGCTGGGACGGCGGTCCCTTACTTC,CAWAGTAVPYF